The rows below give T cell receptor beta chains drawn from one sample of a study of cytomegalovirus exposure and HLA in healthy donors. Method: immunoSEQ multiplex PCR; TCRdb's copy keeps in-frame clones and lacks some. The sample yields 150,000 to 200,000 clones, about four fifths seen once. The sequenced sample was PBMCs. All receptors come from a woman between 45 and 60 years old in good health and CMV-seronegative. CDR3s include the opening cysteine and the closing phenylalanine or tryptophan. A D gene is named only where the DNA matches it firmly. Size is omitted from some rows. Given values are once, few, many or a class for expanded clones.

.	TRBV7-8	TRBJ1-2	.	TGTGCCAGCAGACAAACCGGGAGCTATGGCTACACCTTC	CASRQTGSYGYTF
.	TRBV6-5	TRBJ2-7	.	TGTGCCAGCAGACGCTCTATACAGGGATCCTACGAGCAGTACTTC	CASRRSIQGSYEQYF
.	TRBV18	TRBJ2-3	.	TGTGCCAGCTCACCTGGACAGCTTAGCACAGATACGCAGTATTTT	CASSPGQLSTDTQYF
.	TRBV6-5	TRBJ2-7	.	TGTGCCAGCAGGAACTTATACGAGCAGTACTTC	CASRNLYEQYF
.	TRBV5-1	TRBJ1-4	.	TGCGCCAGCAGCGGGGGGGACGGCGAAAAACTGTTTTTT	CASSGGDGEKLFF
once	TRBV5-4	TRBJ2-2	.	TGTGCCAGCAGCCGGGATGCCGGGGAGCTGTTTTTT	CASSRDAGELFF
.	TRBV28	TRBJ1-2	.	TGTGCCAGCAGTTTAGTAGCTAACTATGGCTACACCTTC	CASSLVANYGYTF
.	TRBV14	TRBJ2-1	TRBD1	TGTGCCAGCAGCCTTAGGGGGCTAATTCTGAATGAGCAGTTCTTC	CASSLRGLILNEQFF
few	TRBV4-1	TRBJ2-7	TRBD1	TGCGCCAGCAGCCAAGTGACAGGGGGCTACGAGCAGTACTTC	CASSQVTGGYEQYF
.	TRBV5-6	TRBJ1-5	.	TGTGCCAGCAACCTCGGCGGAGATCAGCCCCAGCATTTT	CASNLGGDQPQHF
.	TRBV18	TRBJ1-6	TRBD1	TGTGCCAGCTCCGTTACGACAGGGAATAGAAATTCACCCCTCCACTTT	CASSVTTGNRNSPLHF
.	TRBV11-2	TRBJ2-7	.	TGTGCCAGCAGCCGAACAACGACCGTAGGGAGCGAGCAGTACTTC	CASSRTTTVGSEQYF
.	TRBV27	TRBJ2-3	.	TGTGCCAGCAGTTTCAGGCAGGGTGGCACAGATACGCAGTATTTT	CASSFRQGGTDTQYF
.	TRBV2	TRBJ2-3	.	TGTGCCAGCAGTGAATCCCCGATAGCGGATACGCAGTATTTT	CASSESPIADTQYF
.	TRBV15	TRBJ2-3	.	TGTGCCACCAGCAGAGATTCGGTGCAGGGAGGTGGGTTGAGGCCGCAGTATTTT	CATSRDSVQGGGLRPQYF
.	TRBV7-9	TRBJ1-4	.	TGTGCCAGCAACAGGGACCACGCAACTAATGAAAAACTGTTTTTT	CASNRDHATNEKLFF
.	TRBV5-1	TRBJ2-3	.	TGCGCCAGCAGCTTGGATTCGACAGGACGCACAGATACGCAGTATTTT	CASSLDSTGRTDTQYF
many	TRBV6-6	TRBJ1-1	.	TGTGCCAGCAGTTACTACGGCACTGAAGCTTTCTTT	CASSYYGTEAFF
.	TRBV7-2	TRBJ2-3	.	TGTGCCAGCAGCCCTAGCCGGGGTGTCCGCACAGATACGCAGTATTTT	CASSPSRGVRTDTQYF
.	TRBV19	TRBJ2-1	.	TGTGCCAGTAGTAGGGGACTTTACAATGAGCAGTTCTTC	CASSRGLYNEQFF
.	TRBV2	TRBJ1-5	.	TGTGCCAGCGATTCCAGGGGTGGCAATCAGCCCCAGCATTTT	CASDSRGGNQPQHF
few	TRBV7-9	TRBJ2-7	.	TGTTCCAGCAGCCTCAGACAGCTCCCCTACGAGCAGTACTTC	CSSSLRQLPYEQYF
.	TRBV5-6	TRBJ2-3	.	TGTGCCAGCAGCTTGGGGGCAGGGAGCACAGATACGCAGTATTTT	CASSLGAGSTDTQYF
.	TRBV19	TRBJ2-1	.	TGTGCCACCACAGGGCTCGACAATGAGCAGTTCTTC	CATTGLDNEQFF
.	TRBV28	TRBJ2-7	.	TGTGCCAGCAGTTTGAGCGCTGCAGCGTCCTACGAGCAGTACTTC	CASSLSAAASYEQYF
.	TRBV5-8	TRBJ2-2	.	TGTGCCAGCAGCGTATCAGGGGCGAACACCGGGGAGCTGTTTTTT	CASSVSGANTGELFF
.	TRBV4-3	TRBJ2-3	TRBD2	TGCGCCAGCAGCCAAGACCTAGCGGGGGTGTTTCCCACAGATACGCAGTATTTT	CASSQDLAGVFPTDTQYF
.	TRBV7-9	TRBJ1-5	.	TGTTCCAGCAGCTCCTGGTCGGGGGAACAGACTCAGCCCCAGCATTTT	CSSSSWSGEQTQPQHF
.	TRBV6-5	TRBJ2-7	.	TGTGCCAGCACGGGGGGGGATCCGGGACAGAGGTACTTC	CASTGGDPGQRYF
.	TRBV30	TRBJ1-2	TRBD1	TGTGCCTGGAGTGTATTATGGGACAGGGTTGACTATGGCTACACCTTC	CAWSVLWDRVDYGYTF
.	TRBV7-2	TRBJ2-7	TRBD1	TGTGCCAGCAGCTTCGGACAGGTATACGAGCAGTACTTC	CASSFGQVYEQYF
.	TRBV30	TRBJ1-5	.	TGTGCCTGGAACGGGGGTAACCAGCCCCAGCATTTT	CAWNGGNQPQHF
.	TRBV7-2	TRBJ1-2	.	TGTGCCAGCAGCAATAAAAGAGGCGGCTATGGCTACACCTTC	CASSNKRGGYGYTF
.	TRBV7-6	TRBJ1-5	.	TGTGCCAGCAGCCGAGACTTCAATCAGCCCCAGCATTTT	CASSRDFNQPQHF
.	TRBV4-1	TRBJ1-2	TRBD1	TGCGCCAGCAGCCAAGATGGGACAGGGCGGAACTATGGCTACACCTTC	CASSQDGTGRNYGYTF
.	TRBV19	TRBJ2-7	.	TGTGCCAGTAGTATGGCGGGGAGAAACCAACTCTACGAGCAGTACTTC	CASSMAGRNQLYEQYF
.	TRBV28	TRBJ2-6	TRBD1	TGTGCTACCAGGGGGTTAGCAGGATTCCCCTCTGGGGCCAACGTCCTGACTTTC	CATRGLAGFPSGANVLTF
.	TRBV7-7	TRBJ2-5	TRBD1	TGTGCCAGCAGCCCGGACAGGGGGCGGGGAGAGACCCAGTACTTC	CASSPDRGRGETQYF
.	TRBV7-9	TRBJ2-4	.	TGTGCCAGCAGCTTAGATGTCGGAGGCATTCAGTACTTC	CASSLDVGGIQYF
.	TRBV19	TRBJ1-2	.	TGTGCCAGTAGTCGGCAGGGCTATGGCTACACCTTC	CASSRQGYGYTF
.	TRBV19	TRBJ2-1	.	TGTGCCAGTAGTATGCACCTCGGGGGAAGCAATGAGCAGTTCTTC	CASSMHLGGSNEQFF
.	TRBV5-1	TRBJ2-3	.	TGCGCCAGCACTTCCCAGGGGCCCGGAACAGATACGCAGTATTTT	CASTSQGPGTDTQYF